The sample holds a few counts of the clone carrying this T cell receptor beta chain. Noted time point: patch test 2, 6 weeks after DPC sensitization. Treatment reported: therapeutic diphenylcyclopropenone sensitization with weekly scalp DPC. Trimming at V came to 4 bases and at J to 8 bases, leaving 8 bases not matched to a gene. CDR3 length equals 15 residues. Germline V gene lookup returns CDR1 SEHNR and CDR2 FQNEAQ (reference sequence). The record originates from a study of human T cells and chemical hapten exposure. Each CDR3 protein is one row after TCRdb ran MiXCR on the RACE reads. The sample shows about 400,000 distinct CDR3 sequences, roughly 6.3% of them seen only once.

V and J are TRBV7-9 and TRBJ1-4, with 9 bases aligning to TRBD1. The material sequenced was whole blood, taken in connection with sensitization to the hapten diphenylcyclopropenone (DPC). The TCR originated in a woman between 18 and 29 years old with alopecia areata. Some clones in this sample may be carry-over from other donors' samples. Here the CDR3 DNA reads TGTGCCAGCAGCTCGAACAGGGGGCGCGAGGAAAAACTGTTTTTT. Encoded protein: CASSSNRGREEKLFF.